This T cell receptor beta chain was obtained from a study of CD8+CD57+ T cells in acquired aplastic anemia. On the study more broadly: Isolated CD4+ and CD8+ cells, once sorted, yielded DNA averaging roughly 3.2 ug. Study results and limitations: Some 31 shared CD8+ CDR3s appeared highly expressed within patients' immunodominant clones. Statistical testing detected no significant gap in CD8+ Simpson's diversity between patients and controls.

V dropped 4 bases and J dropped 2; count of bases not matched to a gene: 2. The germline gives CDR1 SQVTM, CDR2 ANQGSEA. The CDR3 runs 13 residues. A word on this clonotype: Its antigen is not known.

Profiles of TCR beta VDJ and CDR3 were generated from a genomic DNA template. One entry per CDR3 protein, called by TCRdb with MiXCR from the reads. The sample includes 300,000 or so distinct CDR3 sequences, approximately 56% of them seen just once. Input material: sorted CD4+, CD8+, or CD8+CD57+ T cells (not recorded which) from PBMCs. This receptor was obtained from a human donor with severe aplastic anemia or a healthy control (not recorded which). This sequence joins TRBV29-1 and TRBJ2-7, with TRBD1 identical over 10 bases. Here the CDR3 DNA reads TGCAGCGTTGCCGGACAGGGGGCCTACGAGCAGTACTTC. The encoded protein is CSVAGQGAYEQYF.